This TCR beta chain came from a study of blood T cell repertoires in COVID-19. Across the whole study: The United States, Italy and Spain were the sources of the acute and convalescent COVID-19 samples.

In the authors' methods: Scientists estimated how many nucleated cells there were by amplifying reference gene primers. Assay used: immunoSEQ multiplex PCR; TCRdb lists only in-frame clones, some missing. Clone size and V and J calls were adopted from that table, with D and trimming inferred from the DNA. The sample contains roughly 260,000 clones, 83% of which appear only once. Individuals in the exposed group had encountered a COVID-19 case within 2 weeks preceding study entry. The CDR3 has 15 residues. Germline V gene data show CDR1 as KGHSH and CDR2 as LQKENI. V trimming: 5 bases; J trimming: 0 bases; junction bases outside the gene matches: 7.

The J gene is TRBJ2-7, the V gene TRBV18; 7 nucleotides line up with TRBD1. Sequencing input: PBMCs or T cells enriched from blood (not recorded which). This sequence was found in a woman in her thirties or forties who had been exposed to COVID-19. DNA of the CDR3: TGTGCCAGCTCATCCCCGACAGGGAGCTCCTACGAGCAGTACTTC. Amino acids: CASSSPTGSSYEQYF.